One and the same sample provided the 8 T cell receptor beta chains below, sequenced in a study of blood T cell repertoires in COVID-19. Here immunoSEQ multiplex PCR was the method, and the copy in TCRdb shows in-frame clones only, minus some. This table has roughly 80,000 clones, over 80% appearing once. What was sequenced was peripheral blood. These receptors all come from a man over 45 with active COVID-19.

The CDR3 bases are TGTGCCAGCAGTTCCGGGTCCGAGCAGTACTTC. Protein: CASSSGSEQYF. The rearrangement uses TRBV28 and TRBJ2-7; D remains ambiguous. With 4 bases removed from V and 6 bases from J, the gap between germline ends came to 7 bases. This CDR3 spans 11 amino acids. Germline V gives CDR1 MDHEN, CDR2 SYDVKM.

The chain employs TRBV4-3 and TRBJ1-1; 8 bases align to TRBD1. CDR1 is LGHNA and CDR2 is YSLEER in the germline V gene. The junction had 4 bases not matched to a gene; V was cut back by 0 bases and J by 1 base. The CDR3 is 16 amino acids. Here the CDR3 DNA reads TGCGCCAGCAGCCAAGATCCCGACAGGGGGAACACTGAAGCTTTCTTT. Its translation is CASSQDPDRGNTEAFF.

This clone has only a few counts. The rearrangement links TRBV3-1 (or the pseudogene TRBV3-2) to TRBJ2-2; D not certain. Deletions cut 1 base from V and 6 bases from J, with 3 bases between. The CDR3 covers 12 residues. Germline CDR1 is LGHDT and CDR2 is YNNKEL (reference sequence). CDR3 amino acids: CASSQAAGELFF. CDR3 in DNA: TGTGCCAGCAGCCAAGCCGCCGGGGAGCTGTTTTTT.

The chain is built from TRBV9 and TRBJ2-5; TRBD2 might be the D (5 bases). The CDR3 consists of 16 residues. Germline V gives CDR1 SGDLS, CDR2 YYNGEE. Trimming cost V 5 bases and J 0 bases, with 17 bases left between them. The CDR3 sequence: CASRGRERPYQETQYF. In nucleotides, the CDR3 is TGTGCCAGCAGGGGGAGAGAACGCCCGTACCAAGAGACCCAGTACTTC.

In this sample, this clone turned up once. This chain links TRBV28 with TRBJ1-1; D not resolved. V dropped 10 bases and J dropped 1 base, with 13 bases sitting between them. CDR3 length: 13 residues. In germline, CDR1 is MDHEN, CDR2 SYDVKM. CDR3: CATTEHQNTEAFF. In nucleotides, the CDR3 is TGTGCCACCACAGAACACCAGAACACTGAAGCTTTCTTT.

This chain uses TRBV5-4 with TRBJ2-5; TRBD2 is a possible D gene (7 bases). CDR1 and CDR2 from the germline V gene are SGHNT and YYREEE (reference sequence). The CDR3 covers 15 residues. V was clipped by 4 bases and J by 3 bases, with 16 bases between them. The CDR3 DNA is TGTGCCAGCAGCCCACAGGGAGGGAGGAAAGAGACCCAGTACTTC. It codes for CASSPQGGRKETQYF.

This CDR3 is CASSFRLAGGEEQFF. DNA for the CDR3: TGTGCCAGCAGCTTTCGACTAGCGGGGGGGGAGGAGCAGTTCTTC. The J gene is TRBJ2-1, the V gene TRBV5-4, with 14 bases identical to TRBD2. Germline CDR1 SGHNT, CDR2 YYREEE (reference sequence). Losses at the gene ends were 2 bases for V and 10 bases for J; bases not matched to a gene: 5. The CDR3 covers 15 residues.

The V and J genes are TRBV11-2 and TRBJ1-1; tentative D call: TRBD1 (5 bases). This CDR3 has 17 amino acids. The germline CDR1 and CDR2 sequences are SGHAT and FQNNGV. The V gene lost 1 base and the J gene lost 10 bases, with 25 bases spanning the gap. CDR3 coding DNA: TGTGCCAGCAGCTTAGGGCAGGGAATTTTCCCTACGGCCGCAGCTTTCTTT. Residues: CASSLGQGIFPTAAAFF.